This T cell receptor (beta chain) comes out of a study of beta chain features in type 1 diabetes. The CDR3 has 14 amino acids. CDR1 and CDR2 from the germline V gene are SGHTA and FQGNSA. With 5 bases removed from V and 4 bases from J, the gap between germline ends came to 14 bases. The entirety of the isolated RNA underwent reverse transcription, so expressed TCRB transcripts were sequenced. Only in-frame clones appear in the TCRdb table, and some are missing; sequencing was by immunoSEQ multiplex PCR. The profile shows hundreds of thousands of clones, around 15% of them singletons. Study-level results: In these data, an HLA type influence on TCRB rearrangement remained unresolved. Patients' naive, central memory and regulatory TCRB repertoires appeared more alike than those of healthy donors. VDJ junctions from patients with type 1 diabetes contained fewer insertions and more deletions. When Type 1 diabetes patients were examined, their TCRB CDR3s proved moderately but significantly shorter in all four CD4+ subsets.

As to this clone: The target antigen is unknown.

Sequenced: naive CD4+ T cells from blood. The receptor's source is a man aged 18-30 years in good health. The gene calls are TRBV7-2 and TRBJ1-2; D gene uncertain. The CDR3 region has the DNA TGTGCCAGCAGCCCTAAGACCGGACCCTATGGCTACACCTTC. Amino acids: CASSPKTGPYGYTF.